The clone carrying this TCR beta chain was counted a single time. The sample originates from a study of OX40 agonist ivuxolimab in advanced cancers. Study information: Ivuxolimab was delivered to patients intravenously every 2 weeks at doses spanning 0.01 to 10 mg/kg. One patient with hepatocellular carcinoma and two with cutaneous melanoma, three in all, had partial responses.

This CDR3 is 15 amino acids long. In germline, CDR1 is SNHLY, CDR2 FYNNEI. Deletions cut 10 bases from V and 5 bases from J, with 24 bases between. The method was immunoSEQ multiplex PCR; TCRdb's version includes in-frame clones alone and lacks a portion of them. The sample consists of 50,000 to 65,000 clones, about four fifths of them appearing once. The TCR was taken from an adult with an advanced solid tumor such as melanoma, head and neck, liver or kidney cancer. Material: CD4+ or CD8+ T cells sorted from blood, obtained in a trial of the OX40 agonist ivuxolimab. The chain carries TRBV2 and TRBJ2-7; D tentatively fits TRBD1 or TRBD2 (6 bases each). For the CDR3, the DNA is TGTGCCACCTCCCTGGGCGGGACACTGGGAGACGAGCAGTACTTC. It is translated as CATSLGGTLGDEQYF.